The clone carrying this TCR beta chain was recorded at least ten times. A UMI-containing oligonucleotide was joined by 3' ligation to the TCR cDNA template. The data derive from a study of naive and memory T cell subsets. The SP2 primer and nested alpha and beta constant region primers amplified ligated cDNA in four rounds. TCRdb re-called the 5' RACE reads with MiXCR, one entry per CDR3 protein. The table shows some 60,000 distinct CDR3 sequences, with less than 10% occurring only once. CDR1 MNHNS and CDR2 SASEGT come from the germline V gene. The CDR3 is made up of 15 amino acids. With V trimmed by 8 bases and J by 5 bases, 13 bases remained unmatched.

The clonotype comes from a female donor in good health. The chain links TRBV6-1 to TRBJ1-1, with 8 positions matching TRBD1. The CDR3 here is CASRRGRGSETEAFF. CDR3 coding DNA: TGTGCCAGCCGCAGGGGGCGCGGGTCAGAAACTGAAGCTTTCTTT.